This TCR beta chain was sequenced in a study of T-cell reconstitution after alpha-beta-depleted transplantation in children. Overall study findings and caveats: Some patients showed high day-60 TCRbeta diversity, which derived from surviving recipient T cells and thymic progenitors. Among T cells one year after transplant, newly produced cells accounted for most counts and diversity. Several hundred rapidly expanded clones from non-depleted graft cells reportedly supplied alpha-beta T cells about two months post-transplant.

TCRbeta library preparation incorporated unique molecular identifiers. TCRdb passed the PCR reads through MiXCR, listing each CDR3 protein once. Of roughly 120,000 distinct CDR3 sequences in the sample, roughly 24% were seen once. V shed 5 bases, J shed 7 bases, and the junction held 7 bases outside the gene matches. Germline-derived CDR1 and CDR2 are SGHTA and FQGTGA. The length of the CDR3 is 14 residues. This clonotype has a handful of counts. Its antigen is unidentified. The source is a male patient between 2 and 9 years old who had a stem cell transplant for chronic granulomatous disease, so the T cells may come from the graft donor. The source was PBMCs, mostly from graft donor cells, collected 180 days after TCRalphabeta/CD19-depleted stem cell transplant. The genes are TRBV7-3 and TRBJ2-1; 8 bases fit TRBD1. CDR3 residues: CASSERTGRNEQFF. CDR3 coding DNA: TGTGCCAGCAGCGAGAGGACAGGGAGGAATGAGCAGTTCTTC.